Below are 8 T cell receptor beta chains sequenced from a single sample in a study of vaccination and CD4 T cells after COVID-19. The treatment denotes: roughly ten-day PBMC culture with coronavirus spike peptide pools or control peptides (ViraFEST assay). The Oncomine TCR Beta short-read assay was applied to DNA of cultured CD4+ T cells. TCRdb redid the calling of the PCR reads with MiXCR, one entry per CDR3 protein. The sample lists around 15,000 distinct CDR3 sequences, 40% to 50% occurring once. These receptors have no known antigen. Material: CD4+ T cells from blood, cultured in vitro. These receptors were obtained from a human donor who had recovered from COVID-19.

This clonotype was counted between two and nine times. The chain links TRBV6-1 to TRBJ1-5; 7 nucleotides align to TRBD1. V was clipped by 4 bases and J by 3 bases; unmatched bases: 6. The CDR3 is made up of 15 amino acids. Germline V gene lookup returns CDR1 MNHNS and CDR2 SASEGT. The CDR3 loop reads CASSAAGGSNQPQHF. CDR3 in DNA: TGTGCCAGCAGTGCAGCAGGGGGGTCCAATCAGCCCCAGCATTTT.

The chain recombines TRBV7-2 with TRBJ2-7; a possible D gene is TRBD1 (6 bases). In germline, CDR1 is SGHTA, CDR2 FQGNSA. There are 13 residues in the CDR3. V shed 3 bases and J shed 5 bases, with 11 bases lying between them. The CDR3 here is CASSFTGFHEQYF. The CDR3 region has the DNA TGTGCCAGCAGCTTCACAGGGTTCCACGAGCAGTACTTC.

The rearrangement uses TRBV28 and TRBJ2-3, with D perhaps TRBD2 (6 bases). CDR1 MDHEN and CDR2 SYDVKM come from the germline V gene. The CDR3 totals 14 residues. Between the trimmed V and J ends, which lost 7 bases and 11 bases, there was a span of 22 bases. The CDR3: CASTTLSGEFEQYF. As DNA, the CDR3 is TGTGCCAGCACCACCCTCTCGGGGGAGTTCGAGCAGTATTTT.

V is TRBV20-1 and J is TRBJ2-7, with D unresolved. This CDR3 is built from 12 residues. Germline CDR1 and CDR2: DFQATT and SNEGSKA (reference sequence). Trimming shortened V by 5 bases and J by 3 bases, and 11 bases separated the two germline ends. The DNA of the CDR3 is TGCAGTGCTGTCGGTGCGGACTACGAGCAGTACTTC. Protein product: CSAVGADYEQYF.

The chain links TRBV5-1 to TRBJ1-2; unclear D gene. V was clipped by 0 bases and J by 8 bases, with 11 bases between them. Per germline, CDR1 SGHRS and CDR2 YFSETQ. There are 13 residues in the CDR3. CDR3 in amino acids: CASSLDGSGGYTF. In nucleotides, the CDR3 is TGCGCCAGCAGCTTGGATGGTTCCGGCGGCTACACCTTC.

The CDR3 region has the DNA TGTGCCAGCAGCTTAGGGGGACTAGCGGGCACCGGGGAGCTGTTTTTT. Protein: CASSLGGLAGTGELFF. This chain connects TRBV7-2 to TRBJ2-2; 12 nucleotides align to TRBD2. CDR3 length: 16 residues. From germline, CDR1 is SGHTA and CDR2 FQGNSA. V lost 1 base and J lost 4; bases outside the gene matches: 1.

This clonotype has more than one count but fewer than ten. The chain has TRBV7-9 and TRBJ1-5; D is uncertain. Trimming took off 6 bases at V and 7 bases at J, with 13 bases between the two ends. The V gene's germline CDR1 is SEHNR and CDR2 FQNEAQ (reference sequence). The CDR3 is 13 amino acids. DNA for the CDR3: TGTGCCAGCAGTCTACGACGGGAACAGCCCCAGCATTTT. Protein: CASSLRREQPQHF.

The chain is built from TRBV19 and TRBJ2-5; TRBD2 aligns across 14 bases. The CDR3 loop spans 18 amino acids. Looked up from germline, CDR1 is LNHDA and CDR2 is SQIVND (reference sequence). The ends lost 0 bases at V and 5 bases at J; junction bases unmatched: 8. The CDR3 DNA reads as TGTGCCAGTAGTATAGATAGTCCGGGACTAGCGGGAGTTGAGACCCAGTACTTC. This encodes CASSIDSPGLAGVETQYF.